This TCR beta chain was captured by sequencing in a study of beta chain features in type 1 diabetes. Study context: Cell yields, gender and age were comparable in patients and healthy donors.

Germline V CDR1 and CDR2: MNHEY, SVGAGI. V lost 7 bases and J 1 base, leaving 14 bases between the germline ends. The CDR3 covers 15 residues. Regarding the study as a whole: TCRB CDR3 length was moderately but significantly reduced in all four CD4+ subsets of Type 1 diabetes patients. cDNA-based sequencing might over-represent cells highly expressing TCR.

About this clone itself: Its antigen remains unknown.

Sequenced material consisted of expressed TCRB transcripts (all of the isolated RNA was reverse transcribed). Some clones are missing from TCRdb's copy, which holds only in-frame ones; the method was immunoSEQ multiplex PCR. The sample lists 160,000 or so clones; roughly 9% were seen once. Sequencing input: central memory CD4+ T cells from blood. The rearrangement joins TRBV6-5 to TRBJ1-5; D perhaps matches TRBD1 (5 bases). This receptor was obtained from a woman aged 30 to 39 with type 1 diabetes. CDR3 nucleotide sequence: TGTGCCAGCAAACTCGGGAGGGGCAGCAATCAGCCCCAGCATTTT. Translating it yields CASKLGRGSNQPQHF.